The next 18 T cell receptor beta chains were all read from a single sample in a study of cytomegalovirus exposure and HLA in healthy donors. Vbeta (60) and Jbeta (13) primers were used in the PCR. Clones were sequenced by immunoSEQ multiplex PCR, and TCRdb holds only the in-frame ones, with some missing. The repertoire holds approximately 79,000 clones, with over 70% as singletons. Sequencing was done on a sample of PBMCs. The receptors originated from a middle-aged man in good health and CMV-seropositive.

In its sample, this clone was seen many times. This chain connects TRBV19 to TRBJ2-3, with a weak D call TRBD1 (6 bases). V lost 7 bases and J lost 6, with 14 bases in between. Germline CDR1 LNHDA, CDR2 SQIVND (reference sequence). The CDR3 runs 13 residues. For the CDR3, the DNA is TGTGCCAGTAATGCGGTGAGGGGGGATACGCAGTATTTT. This gives the protein CASNAVRGDTQYF. The full variable domain, in which reference TRBV19 and TRBJ2-3 provide the parts outside the CDR3, is DGGITQSPKYLFRKEGQNVTLSCEQNLNHDAMYWYRQDPGQGLRLIYYSQIVNDFQKGDIAEGYSVSREKKESFPLTVTSAQKNPTAFYLCASNAVRGDTQYFGPGTRLTVL.

CDR3 nucleotide sequence: TGTGCCAGCAGCCAGGGGGCACGGGAGACCCAGTACTTC. It translates to CASSQGARETQYF. V usage is TRBV7-2 and J usage is TRBJ2-5; 8 bases align to TRBD1. V shed 5 bases and J 5 bases; nucleotides not matched to a gene: 4. Germline CDR1 reads SGHTA; CDR2 reads FQGNSA. The CDR3 sequence is 13 residues long.

The rearrangement links TRBV7-2 to TRBJ1-5, with TRBD1 matching over 7 bases. Trimming cost V 3 bases and J 4 bases; bases outside gene matches: 0. The V gene's germline CDR1 is SGHTA and CDR2 FQGNSA. The CDR3 covers 13 residues. The CDR3 is CASSLGQNQPQHF. The DNA for the CDR3 is TGTGCCAGCAGCTTGGGACAGAATCAGCCCCAGCATTTT.

This sequence joins TRBV10-3 and TRBJ1-5, with 7 bases lining up with TRBD1. Germline V gives CDR1 ENHRY, CDR2 SYGVKD. Trimming cost V 3 bases and J 0 bases; bases outside gene matches: 2. The CDR3 runs to 15 residues. DNA of the CDR3: TGTGCCATCAGTGAAGGGGGCTATAGCAATCAGCCCCAGCATTTT. Translation: CAISEGGYSNQPQHF.

The chain carries TRBV11-2 and TRBJ1-2; weak D call: TRBD1 (5 bases). V was clipped by 2 bases and J by 8 bases, with 21 bases between them. The germline gives CDR1 SGHAT, CDR2 FQNNGV. The CDR3 loop spans 16 amino acids. CDR3 sequence: CASSLTPTQAVGGYTF. In DNA form, the CDR3 reads TGTGCCAGCAGCTTAACTCCTACACAGGCAGTAGGGGGCTACACCTTC.

Comment on this clone: At one end, the junction sequence differs from germline, possibly due to a read error. V gene TRBV30 combines with J gene TRBJ2-6; 10 positions agree with TRBD1. The CDR3 is 17 amino acids. Germline V lookup: CDR1 GTSNPN, CDR2 SVGIG (reference sequence). CDR3 sequence (DNA): TGTGCCGGGAGTAGGGACAGGGGATTCTCTGGGGCCAACGTCCTGACTTTC. Translating it yields CAGSRDRGFSGANVLTF.

The chain links TRBV7-8 to TRBJ1-4, with D uncertain. Trimming left V 0 bases short and J 14 bases short, with 13 bases between. The CDR3 extends over 13 amino acids. CDR1 and CDR2 from the germline V gene are SGHVS and FQNEAQ. This CDR3 is CASSLAHEKWLFF. CDR3 nucleotides: TGTGCCAGCAGCTTAGCGCATGAGAAGTGGCTGTTTTTT.

The rearrangement uses TRBV27 and TRBJ1-2; D ambiguous. Germline V gene data show CDR1 as MNHEY and CDR2 as SMNVEV (reference sequence). This CDR3 has 15 residues. V lost 2 bases, J lost 10 bases, and 20 bases lay in between. This CDR3 is CASSLDGITSPSYTF. DNA for the CDR3: TGTGCCAGCAGTTTAGATGGCATTACAAGTCCCTCCTACACCTTC.

J is TRBJ2-7 and V is TRBV5-6; 11 bases match TRBD2. This CDR3 is built from 14 residues. J lost 4 bases, V lost 4 bases, and 4 bases had no gene match. Per the germline V gene, CDR1 is SGHDT and CDR2 is YYEEEE. CDR3 region: CASSVGTSGYEQYF. The CDR3, as DNA: TGTGCCAGCAGCGTCGGGACTAGCGGTTACGAGCAGTACTTC.

The rearrangement uses TRBV7-2 and TRBJ2-2, with D perhaps TRBD1 (6 bases). This CDR3 has 15 amino acids. The V end was cut by 6 bases, the J end by 0 bases, with 11 bases between. The germline CDR1 and CDR2 sequences are SGHTA and FQGNSA. This chain's CDR3 is CASSQRQANTGELFF. The CDR3 DNA reads TGTGCCAGCAGTCAAAGACAGGCGAACACCGGGGAGCTGTTTTTT. Together with reference TRBV7-2 and TRBJ2-2, the CDR3 gives the full variable domain: GAGVSQSPSNKVTEKGKDVELRCDPISGHTALYWYRQSLGQGLEFLIYFQGNSAPDKSGLPSDRFSAERTGGSVSTLTIQRTQQEDSAVYLCASSQRQANTGELFFGEGSRLTVL.

This rearrangement joins TRBV30 to TRBJ2-3, with TRBD2 matching 9 bases. The CDR3 spans 14 residues. V lost 4 bases to trimming and J lost 0 bases; unmatched junction nucleotides: 2. Germline CDR1 is GTSNPN and CDR2 is SVGIG (reference sequence). CDR3 sequence (DNA): TGTGCCTGGACTAGCGGGGCTAGCACAGATACGCAGTATTTT. Translated: CAWTSGASTDTQYF.

V gene TRBV7-9 combines with J gene TRBJ2-3; D ambiguous. CDR1 SEHNR and CDR2 FQNEAQ come from the germline V gene (reference sequence). The ends were cut back, 2 bases at V and 0 bases at J, with 12 bases in the middle. CDR3 length equals 16 residues. The CDR3 DNA reads as TGTGCCAGCAGCTTATTTCGGTCTGCTAGCACAGATACGCAGTATTTT. It translates to CASSLFRSASTDTQYF.

V and J are TRBV19 and TRBJ2-7; 9 nucleotides align to TRBD1. The CDR3 runs to 13 residues. CDR1 is LNHDA, CDR2 SQIVND, per germline (reference sequence). The V gene end was trimmed by 3 bases and the J gene end by 3 bases; junction bases not matched to a gene: 0. CDR3 nucleotides: TGTGCCAGTAGTATGACAGGGGGCTACGAGCAGTACTTC. It specifies CASSMTGGYEQYF.

The rearrangement joins TRBV28 to TRBJ2-7, with D possibly TRBD1 on 6 matching bases. V lost 4 bases and J lost 0, with 10 bases in between. The CDR3 runs to 14 residues. Germline CDR1 and CDR2: MDHEN and SYDVKM. The CDR3 DNA follows: TGTGCCAGCAGTTCTCAGGGGAGCTCCTACGAGCAGTACTTC. Protein: CASSSQGSSYEQYF.

The V and J genes are TRBV4-1 and TRBJ2-5; tentative D call: TRBD1 (5 bases). The CDR3 has 17 residues. Germline-derived CDR1 and CDR2 are MGHRA and YSYEKL. The V end lost 4 bases, the J end lost 2 bases, and 20 bases lay between the germline ends. This CDR3 is CASSPTVISLPQETQYF. The CDR3 DNA follows: TGCGCCAGCAGCCCGACAGTCATTAGTCTGCCACAAGAGACCCAGTACTTC.

This chain joins TRBV28 and TRBJ1-1; 9 bases are shared with TRBD1. The ends lost 2 bases at V and 3 bases at J; junction bases unmatched: 4. Germline CDR1 and CDR2: MDHEN and SYDVKM. CDR3 length: 15 residues. CDR3: CASSLGDRDDTEAFF. The CDR3 coding sequence is TGTGCCAGCAGTTTAGGGGACAGGGACGACACTGAAGCTTTCTTT.

By frequency in the sample, this clone is medium-sized. The chain uses TRBV5-1 and TRBJ2-3; possibly TRBD1 for D (6 bases). The CDR3 length is 15 residues. With 4 bases removed from V and 1 base from J, the gap between germline ends came to 13 bases. The germline gives CDR1 SGHRS, CDR2 YFSETQ. CDR3 protein: CASSQTGIGTDTQYF. Here the CDR3 DNA reads TGCGCCAGCAGCCAAACAGGGATCGGCACAGATACGCAGTATTTT. Variable domain in full (rest from reference TRBV5-1 and TRBJ2-3): KAGVTQTPRYLIKTRGQQVTLSCSPISGHRSVSWYQQTPGQGLQFLFEYFSETQRNKGNFPGRFSGRQFSNSRSEMNVSTLELGDSALYLCASSQTGIGTDTQYFGPGTRLTVL.

This clone was found once. The rearrangement links TRBV6-1 to TRBJ2-1; 8 nucleotides agree with TRBD2. The V segment lost 7 bases and the J segment 1 base; nucleotides outside the gene matches: 6. CDR3 length: 15 residues. CDR1 and CDR2 from the germline V gene are MNHNS and SASEGT. CDR3 region: CASTPGGRSYNEQFF. The CDR3, as DNA: TGTGCCAGCACCCCGGGAGGGAGGTCCTACAATGAGCAGTTCTTC.